This TCR beta chain was observed in a study of response to subunit inactivated influenza vaccine. General study points: Authors suggested each seasonal influenza vaccination recruits few new T cells.

Germline V gene lookup returns CDR1 SGHAT and CDR2 FQDESV (reference sequence). This CDR3 has 18 residues. Unmatched junction bases numbered 8, after V lost 3 bases and J lost 1 base. TCRdb recomputed calls from the RT-PCR reads with MiXCR, one row per CDR3 protein. The data show 500,000 to 700,000 distinct CDR3 sequences, with around 25% seen just once and roughly 2.8% held by the top ten. This clonotype was recorded a few times. Antigen unknown. Another study also made use of these data, one on T cells expressing NK-cell markers. As that study records: Generation of TCR beta cDNA was performed by 5'RACE template switching incorporating UMIs. It was from sorted CD3+CD56+NKG2C+, CD3+CD56+NKG2C- and CD3+CD56-NKG2C+ T cells that TCR beta repertoires came. The CD3+CD56-NKG2C+ fraction of a handful of donors was likewise dominated by these clonotypes.

The chain links TRBV11-1 to TRBJ1-5; TRBD1 agrees at 11 bases. The receptor was derived from a man aged 45-60 years who received an inactivated influenza vaccine. The input for sequencing was CD4+ T cells sorted from PBMCs, taken roughly 12 days after vaccination. The CDR3 sequence is CASSFWTGGRGSNQPQHF. The CDR3 region has the DNA TGTGCCAGCAGCTTCTGGACAGGGGGCCGCGGGAGCAATCAGCCCCAGCATTTT. The whole variable domain, remainder taken from reference TRBV11-1 and TRBJ1-5, is EAEVAQSPRYKITEKSQAVAFWCDPISGHATLYWYRQILGQGPELLVQFQDESVVDDSQLPKDRFSAERLKGVDSTLKIQPAELGDSAMYLCASSFWTGGRGSNQPQHFGDGTRLSIL.